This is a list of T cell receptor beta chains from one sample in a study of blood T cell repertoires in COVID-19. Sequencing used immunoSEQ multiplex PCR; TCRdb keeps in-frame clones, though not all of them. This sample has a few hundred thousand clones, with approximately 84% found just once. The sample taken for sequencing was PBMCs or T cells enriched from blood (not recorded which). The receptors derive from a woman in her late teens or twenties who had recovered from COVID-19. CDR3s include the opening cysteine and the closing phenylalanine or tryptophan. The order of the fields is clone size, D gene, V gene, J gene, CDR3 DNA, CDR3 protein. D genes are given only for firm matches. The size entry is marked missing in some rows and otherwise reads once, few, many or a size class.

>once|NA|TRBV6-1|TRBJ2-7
TGTGCCAGCAGTGAAGTCCGAGACAGCGCGAGCTTC
CASSEVRDSASF
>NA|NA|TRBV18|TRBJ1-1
TGTGCCAGCTCGGACACCCAGAACACTGAAGCTTTCTTT
CASSDTQNTEAFF
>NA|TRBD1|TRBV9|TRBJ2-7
TGTGCCAGCAGCGTAGACGAGGTGGGACAGGGCTACGAGCAGTACTTC
CASSVDEVGQGYEQYF
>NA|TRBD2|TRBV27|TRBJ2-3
TGTGCCAGCAGTGTGGGGACTAGCGGGGCAGATACGCAGTATTTT
CASSVGTSGADTQYF
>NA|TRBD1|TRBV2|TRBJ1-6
TGTGCCAGCAGTGGAGCAGGGGGACAGGGCGGTTCACCCCTCCACTTT
CASSGAGGQGGSPLHF
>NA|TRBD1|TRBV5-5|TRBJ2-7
TGTGCCAGCAGCTTATCGGGGACAGGGGACTACGAGCAGTACTTC
CASSLSGTGDYEQYF
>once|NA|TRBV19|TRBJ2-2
TGTGCCAGTAGCAGGGGGAACACCGGGGAGCTGTTTTTT
CASSRGNTGELFF
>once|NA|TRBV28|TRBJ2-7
TGTGCCAGCAGTTTACGGTCTCTCAACTACGAGCAGTACTTC
CASSLRSLNYEQYF
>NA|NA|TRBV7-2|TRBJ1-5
TGTGCCAGCAGCTGGGGGGAGGCCTCACGTCAGCCCCAGCATTTT
CASSWGEASRQPQHF
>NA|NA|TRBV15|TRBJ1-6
TGTGCCACCAGCGGACTGACTGATTATAATTCACCCCTCCACTTT
CATSGLTDYNSPLHF
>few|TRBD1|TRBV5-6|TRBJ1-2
TGTGCCAGCAGTACGGGACAGGGGATAAGAGATGGCTACACCTTC
CASSTGQGIRDGYTF
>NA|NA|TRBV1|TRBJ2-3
TGCACCAGCAGCCAAGCAGATAGCGGGGGGCCCTACACAGATACGCAGTATTTT
CTSSQADSGGPYTDTQYF
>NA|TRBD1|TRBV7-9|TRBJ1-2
TGTGCCAGCAGCTTAGGAGGGGCCGACAGGGAGCATGGCTACACCTTC
CASSLGGADREHGYTF
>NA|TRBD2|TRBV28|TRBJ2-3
TGTGCCAGCAGTTTACTAGCGGTCACAGATACGCAGTATTTT
CASSLLAVTDTQYF
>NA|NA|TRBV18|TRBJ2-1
TGTGCCAGCTCACCAAGTAGGGACTTTCTATACAATGAGCAGTTCTTC
CASSPSRDFLYNEQFF
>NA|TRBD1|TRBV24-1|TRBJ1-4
TGTGCCACCAGTGATTTGGAGCAGGGACAGGGTAATGAAAAACTGTTTTTT
CATSDLEQGQGNEKLFF
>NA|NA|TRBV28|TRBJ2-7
TGTGCCAGCAGTGTGATTCCCAGCGAGCAGTACTTC
CASSVIPSEQYF
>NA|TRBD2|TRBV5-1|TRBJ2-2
TGCGCCAGCAGCTTGGTTTCCATACTTGGACTAGCGGGCAAGAACACCGGGGAGCTGTTTTTT
CASSLVSILGLAGKNTGELFF
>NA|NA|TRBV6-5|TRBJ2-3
TGTGCCAGCCTATACCGGACAGTAGGAGATACGCAGTATTTT
CASLYRTVGDTQYF
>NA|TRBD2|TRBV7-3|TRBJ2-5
TGTGCCAGCAGCTTAACAGCGGGAGCGGGGACCCAGTACTTC
CASSLTAGAGTQYF
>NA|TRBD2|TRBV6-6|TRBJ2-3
TGTGCCAGCAGTCCAGATAGCGGGGCTCCTAGCACAGATACGCAGTATTTT
CASSPDSGAPSTDTQYF
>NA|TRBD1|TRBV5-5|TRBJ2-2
TGTGCCAGCAGCTTGGACAGGGGGCATCCCGGGGAGCTGTTTTTT
CASSLDRGHPGELFF
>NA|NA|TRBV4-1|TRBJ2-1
TGCGCCAGCAGCCAACTAGCGTACAATGAGCAGTTCTTC
CASSQLAYNEQFF
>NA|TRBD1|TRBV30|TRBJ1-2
TGTGCCTTGAGGGACAGAACTAACTATGGCTACACCTTC
CALRDRTNYGYTF
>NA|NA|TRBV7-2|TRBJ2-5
TGTGCCAGCAGCTTTCAAAGCGGGTTCCAAGAGACCCAGTACTTC
CASSFQSGFQETQYF
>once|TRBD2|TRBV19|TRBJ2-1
TGTGCCAGTAGTGGTACCGGAGGACTAGCGGGAGCCAATGAGCAGTTCTTC
CASSGTGGLAGANEQFF